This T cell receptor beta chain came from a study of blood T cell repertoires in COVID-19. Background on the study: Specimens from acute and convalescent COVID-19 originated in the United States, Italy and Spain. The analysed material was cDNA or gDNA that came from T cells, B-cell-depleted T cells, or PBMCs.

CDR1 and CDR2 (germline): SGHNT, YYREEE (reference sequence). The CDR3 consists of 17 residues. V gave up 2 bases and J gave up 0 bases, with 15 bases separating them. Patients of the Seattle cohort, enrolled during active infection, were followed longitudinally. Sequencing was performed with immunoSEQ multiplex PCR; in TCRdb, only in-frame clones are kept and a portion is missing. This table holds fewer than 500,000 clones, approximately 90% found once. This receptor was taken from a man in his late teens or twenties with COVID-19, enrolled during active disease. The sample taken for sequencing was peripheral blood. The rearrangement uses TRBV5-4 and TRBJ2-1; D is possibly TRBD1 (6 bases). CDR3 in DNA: TGTGCCAGCAGCTTTCCCGGGGACACTAGCTCCTACAATGAGCAGTTCTTC. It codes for CASSFPGDTSSYNEQFF.